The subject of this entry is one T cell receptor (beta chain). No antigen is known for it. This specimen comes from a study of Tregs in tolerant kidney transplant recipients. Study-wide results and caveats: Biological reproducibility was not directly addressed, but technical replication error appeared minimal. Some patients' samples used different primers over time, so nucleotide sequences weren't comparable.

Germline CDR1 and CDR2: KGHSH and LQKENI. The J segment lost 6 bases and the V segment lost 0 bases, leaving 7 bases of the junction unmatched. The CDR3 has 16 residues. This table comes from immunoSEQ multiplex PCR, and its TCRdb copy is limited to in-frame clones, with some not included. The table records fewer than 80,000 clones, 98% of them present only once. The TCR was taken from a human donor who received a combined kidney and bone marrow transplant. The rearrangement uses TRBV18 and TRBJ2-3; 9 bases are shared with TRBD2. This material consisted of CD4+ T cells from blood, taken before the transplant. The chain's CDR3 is CASSPPETSGRDTQYF. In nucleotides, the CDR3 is TGTGCCAGCTCACCACCGGAGACTAGCGGCCGGGATACGCAGTATTTT.